What follows is one TCR beta chain and its context. Its specificity is not known. V was pared by 2 bases and J by 0 bases, with 13 bases of the junction left unmatched. The CDR3 runs 19 residues. The germline V gene has CDR1 MGHRA and CDR2 YSYEKL. This sample stems from a study of cytomegalovirus exposure and HLA in healthy donors. Study-level information: Previous work identified some 120 million unique TCR beta sequences from around 200 million T cells.

Use of 60 Vbeta and 13 Jbeta primers characterized the PCR. The method was immunoSEQ multiplex PCR; TCRdb's version includes in-frame clones alone and lacks a portion of them. The profile shows about 140,000 clones, around 82% of them singletons. Study-level findings and limits: A later analysis by the authors found several of the most significant clusters apparently linked to common viral pathogens. The only immune exposure information that was available was CMV serostatus.

The sequence came from a female donor in good health and CMV-seronegative. Sequenced input: PBMCs. The chain employs TRBV4-1 and TRBJ1-5, with TRBD1 matching over 7 bases. Here the CDR3 reads CASSQSPARGSYSNQPQHF. The DNA of the CDR3 is TGCGCCAGCAGCCAAAGCCCCGCCAGGGGGAGTTATAGCAATCAGCCCCAGCATTTT.